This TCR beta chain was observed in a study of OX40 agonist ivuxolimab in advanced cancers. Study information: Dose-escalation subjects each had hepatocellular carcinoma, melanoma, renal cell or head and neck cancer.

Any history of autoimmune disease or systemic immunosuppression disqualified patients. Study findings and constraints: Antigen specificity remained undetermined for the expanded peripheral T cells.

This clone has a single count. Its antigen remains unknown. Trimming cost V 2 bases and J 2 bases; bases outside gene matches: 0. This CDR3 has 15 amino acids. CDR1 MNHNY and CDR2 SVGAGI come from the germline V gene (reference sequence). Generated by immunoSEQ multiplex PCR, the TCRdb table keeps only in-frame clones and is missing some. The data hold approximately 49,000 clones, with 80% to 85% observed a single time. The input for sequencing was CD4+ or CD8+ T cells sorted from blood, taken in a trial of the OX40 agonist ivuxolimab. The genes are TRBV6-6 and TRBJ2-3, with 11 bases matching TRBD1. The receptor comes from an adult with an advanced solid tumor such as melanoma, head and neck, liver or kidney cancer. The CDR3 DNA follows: TGTGCCAGCAGTTACGGACAGGGGGCCACAGATACGCAGTATTTT. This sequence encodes CASSYGQGATDTQYF.